Presented here are 24 T cell receptor beta chains from one specimen sequenced in a study of cytomegalovirus exposure and HLA in healthy donors (dated by TCRdb to 2015 to 2018). The library came from the immunoSEQ multiplex PCR assay. In TCRdb, the immuneACCESS table is reduced to in-frame sequences with V and J assigned. These tables do not hold every clone; where another copy was compared, an unresolved V gene accounts for under half, and the others remain unexplained. Present in this sample are about 110,000 clones, around 90% of which were seen just once. In total, the top ten clones hold more than 1.5% of the sample. The sample taken for sequencing was PBMCs. The receptor source for this set is a woman aged 18-35 years in good health and CMV-seropositive.

J is TRBJ1-5 and V is TRBV6-1; 8 bases match TRBD1. J was trimmed by 8 bases and V by 7 bases; bases with no gene match: 7. The CDR3 consists of 13 residues. Germline CDR1 reads MNHNS; CDR2 reads SASEGT. CDR3 loop: CASTPGGFEPQHF. CDR3 in DNA: TGTGCCAGCACCCCAGGGGGCTTTGAGCCCCAGCATTTT.

This chain uses TRBV5-1 with TRBJ1-4; the match to TRBD1 covers 8 bases. Germline lookup yields CDR1 SGHRS and CDR2 YFSETQ. The ends lost 4 bases at V and 8 bases at J; junction bases unmatched: 7. The CDR3 loop spans 14 amino acids. CDR3 sequence reads: CASSTGQGREKLFF. As DNA, the CDR3 is TGCGCCAGCAGCACTGGACAGGGTAGGGAAAAACTGTTTTTT.

This chain links TRBV4-2 with TRBJ1-5; 9 bases agree with TRBD1. CDR1 and CDR2 (germline): LGHNA, YNFKEQ. CDR3 length: 15 residues. J was trimmed by 4 bases and V by 1 base; bases with no gene match: 2. CDR3 amino acids: CASSQGGQGNQPQHF. In DNA form, the CDR3 reads TGTGCCAGCAGCCAAGGGGGACAGGGAAATCAGCCCCAGCATTTT.

The chain has TRBV7-9 and TRBJ2-2, with D possibly TRBD2 on 5 matching bases. The CDR3 runs 14 residues. The ends were cut back, 7 bases at V and 6 bases at J, with 15 bases in the middle. Germline lookup yields CDR1 SEHNR and CDR2 FQNEAQ (reference sequence). CDR3 sequence: CASTRLFSPGELFF. The CDR3, as DNA: TGTGCCAGCACGCGACTATTTTCGCCCGGGGAGCTGTTTTTT.

In its sample, this clone was seen a few times. V is TRBV6-1 and J is TRBJ2-7; 8 bases are a match to TRBD1. Germline-derived CDR1 and CDR2 are MNHNS and SASEGT. The V gene end was trimmed by 4 bases and the J gene end by 6 bases; junction bases not matched to a gene: 11. This CDR3 region has 15 residues. CDR3 residues: CASSGTGTGLGEQYV. CDR3 sequence (DNA): TGTGCCAGCAGTGGAACCGGGACAGGTCTGGGCGAGCAGTACGTC.

The CDR3 loop reads CASSVGGGDTDTQYF. The CDR3 DNA reads TGTGCCAGCAGCGTAGGTGGCGGGGATACAGATACGCAGTATTTT. The J gene is TRBJ2-3, the V gene TRBV9; D may be TRBD2 (6 bases). The germline CDR1 and CDR2 sequences are SGDLS and YYNGEE. Between the trimmed V and J ends, which lost 0 bases and 3 bases, there was a span of 11 bases. This CDR3 region has 15 residues.

V and J are TRBV7-9 and TRBJ2-7; D may be TRBD1 (6 bases). This CDR3 has 13 amino acids. Germline CDR1 reads SEHNR; CDR2 reads FQNEAQ (reference sequence). Trimming pared 3 bases from V and 3 bases from J, leaving 9 bases between. CDR3 protein: CASSFGQSYEQYF. In DNA, the CDR3 is TGTGCCAGCAGCTTTGGACAGAGCTACGAGCAGTACTTC.

This chain connects TRBV4-1 to TRBJ1-6; 7 bases line up with TRBD1. The CDR3 length is 13 residues. CDR1 is MGHRA, CDR2 YSYEKL, per germline. Trimming at V came to 1 base and at J to 12 bases, leaving 3 bases not matched to a gene. CDR3 coding DNA: TGCGCCAGCAGCCAAGGCCAGGGGGTACCCCTCCACTTT. It yields the protein CASSQGQGVPLHF.

This chain connects TRBV10-3 to TRBJ1-1; 8 nucleotides match TRBD1. Germline V CDR1 and CDR2: ENHRY, SYGVKD. With 2 bases clipped from V and 3 bases from J, the junction kept 8 bases outside the gene matches. The CDR3 runs 16 residues. CDR3 protein: CAISEGRGQDDTEAFF. CDR3 DNA: TGTGCCATCAGTGAGGGCAGGGGGCAAGACGACACTGAAGCTTTCTTT.

V gene TRBV9 combines with J gene TRBJ2-5; TRBD1 agrees at 7 bases. Trimming took 4 bases from V and 4 from J; bases not matched to a gene: 10. Germline V gene sequence: CDR1 SGDLS, CDR2 YYNGEE. The CDR3 sequence is 15 residues long. This chain's CDR3 is CASSPRTGARETQYF. For the CDR3, the DNA is TGTGCCAGCAGCCCCCGGACAGGTGCAAGAGAGACCCAGTACTTC.

This chain uses TRBV7-9 with TRBJ1-5; D is ambiguous. Trimming pared 1 base from V and 2 bases from J, leaving 6 bases between. Per germline, CDR1 SEHNR and CDR2 FQNEAQ (reference sequence). The CDR3 totals 14 residues. CDR3 in DNA: TGTGCCAGCAGCTTAGACAGCCGCAATCAGCCCCAGCATTTT. It yields the protein CASSLDSRNQPQHF.

This rearrangement joins TRBV7-9 to TRBJ2-1; TRBD2 matches at 7 bases. The V and J ends lost 1 base and 4 bases, in that order; junction bases with no gene match: 10. CDR1 SEHNR and CDR2 FQNEAQ come from the germline V gene (reference sequence). The CDR3 spans 17 residues. The CDR3 nucleotides are TGTGCCAGCAGCTTAGGAAGGCTTCGGACTAGGTACAATGAGCAGTTCTTC. Its translation is CASSLGRLRTRYNEQFF. Full variable domain (rest looked up from reference TRBV7-9 and TRBJ2-1): DTGVSQNPRHKITKRGQNVTFRCDPISEHNRLYWYRQTLGQGPEFLTYFQNEAQLEKSRLLSDRFSAERPKGSFSTLEIQRTEQGDSAMYLCASSLGRLRTRYNEQFFGPGTRLTVL.

CDR3 DNA: TGCAGTGCAGGGGTTGAGCAGTACTTC. Translated, it gives CSAGVEQYF. The V gene is TRBV20-1, the J gene TRBJ2-7; D might be TRBD1 (5 bases). With 6 bases removed from V and 7 bases from J, the gap between germline ends came to 7 bases. The CDR3 is 9 residues long. The germline gives CDR1 DFQATT, CDR2 SNEGSKA (reference sequence).

In nucleotides, the CDR3 is TGTGCCAGCAGCGTAGGAGCAGGGAACGTCTACGAGCAGTACTTC. It translates to CASSVGAGNVYEQYF. The chain couples TRBV9 to TRBJ2-7; tentative D call: TRBD1 (5 bases). Per germline, CDR1 SGDLS and CDR2 YYNGEE. This CDR3 is built from 15 residues. Between the trimmed V and J ends, which lost 0 bases and 3 bases, there was a span of 13 bases.

The chain uses TRBV5-6 and TRBJ1-2; D gene unclear. V gave up 5 bases and J gave up 3 bases, with 14 bases separating them. This CDR3 is 14 amino acids long. Germline-derived CDR1 and CDR2 are SGHDT and YYEEEE. The DNA for the CDR3 is TGTGCCAGCAGGCTGGCAGGCAGCCACTATGGCTACACCTTC. This codes for CASRLAGSHYGYTF.

CDR3 in amino acids: CSVSQTNTEAFF. CDR3 nucleotides: TGCAGCGTTTCACAGACGAACACTGAAGCTTTCTTT. This chain joins TRBV29-1 and TRBJ1-1; D is uncertain. The CDR3 has 12 amino acids. Trimming stripped 5 bases from V and 1 base from J, with 8 bases between. Per the germline V gene, CDR1 is SQVTM and CDR2 is ANQGSEA.

The V gene is TRBV7-9, the J gene TRBJ1-5; the D gene is possibly TRBD1 (5 bases). Trimming left V 1 base short and J 0 bases short, with 7 bases between. The germline CDR1 and CDR2 sequences are SEHNR and FQNEAQ (reference sequence). This CDR3 region has 15 residues. The CDR3 region has the DNA TGTGCCAGCAGCTTAGGACAGTATAGCAATCAGCCCCAGCATTTT. Translating it yields CASSLGQYSNQPQHF.

In this sample, this clone turned up once. The CDR3 loop is CASSPGGSQGYEQYF. The CDR3 region has the DNA TGTGCCAGCAGCCCCGGGGGGAGCCAGGGCTACGAGCAGTACTTC. V gene TRBV13 combines with J gene TRBJ2-7, with 7 bases identical to TRBD2. The CDR3 consists of 15 residues. CDR1 is PRHDT and CDR2 is FYEKMQ in the germline V gene (reference sequence). V shed 5 bases, J shed 3 bases, and the junction held 10 bases outside the gene matches.

This rearrangement joins TRBV4-2 to TRBJ2-2, with TRBD1 matching over 7 bases. CDR1 is LGHNA, CDR2 YNFKEQ, per germline. This CDR3 contains 13 residues. With 10 bases clipped from V and 2 bases from J, the junction kept 4 bases outside the gene matches. The CDR3 DNA sequence: TGTGCCACCGGGACAGACAACACCGGGGAGCTGTTTTTT. Encoded protein: CATGTDNTGELFF.

J is TRBJ1-2 and V is TRBV13; D gene uncertain. Trimming took off 2 bases at V and 4 bases at J, with 11 bases between the two ends. The CDR3 loop spans 14 amino acids. The germline CDR1 and CDR2 sequences are PRHDT and FYEKMQ (reference sequence). CDR3 region: CASSLSPGVYGYTF. In DNA form, the CDR3 reads TGTGCCAGCAGCTTATCTCCAGGCGTCTATGGCTACACCTTC.

A single count supports this clone. This sequence joins TRBV19 and TRBJ1-4; 11 bases map to TRBD1. V was pared by 5 bases and J by 3 bases, with 5 bases of the junction left unmatched. CDR1 is LNHDA, CDR2 SQIVND, per germline (reference sequence). The CDR3 loop spans 16 amino acids. The CDR3 reads CASSSGQGAPNEKLFF. The CDR3 DNA sequence: TGTGCCAGTAGTTCTGGACAGGGGGCACCTAATGAAAAACTGTTTTTT.

This chain uses TRBV6-5 with TRBJ2-3; 12 bases map to TRBD1. This CDR3 has 15 amino acids. The germline V gene encodes CDR1 MNHEY and CDR2 SVGAGI. V gave up 4 bases and J gave up 6 bases; unmatched junction bases: 5. CDR3: CASSSGQGATDTQYF. The CDR3 DNA reads TGTGCCAGCAGTTCGGGACAGGGGGCAACGGATACGCAGTATTTT.

The chain carries TRBV6-4 and TRBJ2-3; the match to TRBD2 covers 12 bases. J was trimmed by 5 bases and V by 5 bases; bases with no gene match: 5. The CDR3 has 15 amino acids. From germline, CDR1 is MRHNA and CDR2 SNTAGT. The CDR3 reads CASSPTSGGRDTQYF. The DNA of the CDR3 is TGTGCCAGCAGTCCCACTAGCGGGGGGAGAGATACGCAGTATTTT.

The chain links TRBV28 to TRBJ2-7; TRBD1 aligns across 8 bases. The CDR3 is 15 residues long. Looked up from germline, CDR1 is MDHEN and CDR2 is SYDVKM. V was clipped by 4 bases and J by 3 bases; unmatched bases: 8. CDR3: CASSSSRGRGYEQYV. The CDR3 DNA follows: TGTGCCAGCAGTTCATCCAGGGGGCGCGGCTACGAGCAGTACGTC.